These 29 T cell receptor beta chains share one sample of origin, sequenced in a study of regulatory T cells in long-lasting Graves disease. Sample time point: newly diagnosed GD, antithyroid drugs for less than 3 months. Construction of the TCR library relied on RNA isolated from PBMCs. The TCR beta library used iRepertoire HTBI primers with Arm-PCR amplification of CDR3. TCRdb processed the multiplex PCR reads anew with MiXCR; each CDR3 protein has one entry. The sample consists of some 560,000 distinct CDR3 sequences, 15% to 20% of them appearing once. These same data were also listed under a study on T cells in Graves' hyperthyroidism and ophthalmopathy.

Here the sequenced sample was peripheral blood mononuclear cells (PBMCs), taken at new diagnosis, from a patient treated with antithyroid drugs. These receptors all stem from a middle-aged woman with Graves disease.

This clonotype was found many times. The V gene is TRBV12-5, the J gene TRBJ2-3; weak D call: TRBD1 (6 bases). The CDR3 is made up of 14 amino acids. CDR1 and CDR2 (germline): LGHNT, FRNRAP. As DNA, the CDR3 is TGTGCCAGCAGTCGCGACAGGAGCACAGATACGCAGTATTTT. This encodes CASSRDRSTDTQYF.

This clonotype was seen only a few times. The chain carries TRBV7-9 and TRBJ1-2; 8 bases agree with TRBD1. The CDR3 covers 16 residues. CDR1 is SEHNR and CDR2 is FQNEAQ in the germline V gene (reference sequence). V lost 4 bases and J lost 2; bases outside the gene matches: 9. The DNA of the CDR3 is TGTGCCAGCAGCTCGACAGGGGCCCCTTCCAACTATGGCTACACCTTC. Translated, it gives CASSSTGAPSNYGYTF.

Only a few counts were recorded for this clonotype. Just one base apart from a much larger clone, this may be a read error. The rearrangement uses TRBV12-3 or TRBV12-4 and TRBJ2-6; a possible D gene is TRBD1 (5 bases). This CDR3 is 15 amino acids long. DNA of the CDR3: TGTGCCAACAGTTTAGAAGGGGCTGGGGCCAACGTCCTGACTTTC. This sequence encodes CANSLEGAGANVLTF.

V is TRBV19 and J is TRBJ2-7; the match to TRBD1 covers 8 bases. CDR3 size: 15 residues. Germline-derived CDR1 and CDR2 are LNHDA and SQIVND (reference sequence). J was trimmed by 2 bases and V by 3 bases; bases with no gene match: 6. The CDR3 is CASSIPGQGPYEQYF. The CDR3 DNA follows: TGTGCCAGTAGTATTCCAGGACAGGGACCCTACGAGCAGTACTTC.

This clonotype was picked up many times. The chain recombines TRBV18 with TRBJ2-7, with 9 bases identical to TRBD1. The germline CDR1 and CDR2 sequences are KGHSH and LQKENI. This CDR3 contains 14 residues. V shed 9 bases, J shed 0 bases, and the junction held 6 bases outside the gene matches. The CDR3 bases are TGTGCCAGTGGGCCGGGACAGGGCTCCTACGAGCAGTACTTC. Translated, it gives CASGPGQGSYEQYF. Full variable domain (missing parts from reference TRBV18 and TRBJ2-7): NAGVMQNPRHLVRRRGQEARLRCSPMKGHSHVYWYRQLPEEGLKFMVYLQKENIIDESGMPKERFSAEFPKEGPSILRIQQVVRGDSAAYFCASGPGQGSYEQYFGPGTRLTVT.

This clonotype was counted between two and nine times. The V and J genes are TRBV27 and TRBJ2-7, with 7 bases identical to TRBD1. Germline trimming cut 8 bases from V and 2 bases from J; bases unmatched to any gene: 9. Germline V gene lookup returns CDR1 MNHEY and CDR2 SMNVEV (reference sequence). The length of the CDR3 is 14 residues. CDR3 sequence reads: CASGLGQAAYEQYF. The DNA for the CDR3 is TGTGCCAGCGGATTAGGACAGGCCGCCTACGAGCAGTACTTC.

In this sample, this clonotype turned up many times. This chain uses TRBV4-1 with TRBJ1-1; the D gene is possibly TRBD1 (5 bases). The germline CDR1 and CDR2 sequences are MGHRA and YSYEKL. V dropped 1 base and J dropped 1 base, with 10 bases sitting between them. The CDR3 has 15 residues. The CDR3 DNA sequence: TGCGCCAGCAGCCAAGTGGGACGGCAGAACACTGAAGCTTTCTTT. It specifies CASSQVGRQNTEAFF.

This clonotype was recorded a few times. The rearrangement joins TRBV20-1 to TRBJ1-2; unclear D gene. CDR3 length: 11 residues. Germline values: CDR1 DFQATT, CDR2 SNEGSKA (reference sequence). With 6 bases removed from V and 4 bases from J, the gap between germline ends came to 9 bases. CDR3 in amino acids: CSAPGSYGYTF. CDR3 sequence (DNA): TGCAGTGCCCCGGGTTCCTATGGCTACACCTTC.

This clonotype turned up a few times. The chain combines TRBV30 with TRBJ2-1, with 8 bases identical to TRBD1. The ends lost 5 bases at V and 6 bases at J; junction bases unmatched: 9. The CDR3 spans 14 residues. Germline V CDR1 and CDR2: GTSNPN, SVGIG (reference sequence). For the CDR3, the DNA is TGTGCCTGGTCCCCGGGACAGGTCCCCAATGAGCAGTTCTTC. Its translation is CAWSPGQVPNEQFF. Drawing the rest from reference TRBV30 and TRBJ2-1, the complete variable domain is SQTIHQWPATLVQPVGSPLSLECTVEGTSNPNLYWYRQAAGRGLQLLFYSVGIGQISSEVPQNLSASRPQDRQFILSSKKLLLSDSGFYLCAWSPGQVPNEQFFGPGTRLTVL.

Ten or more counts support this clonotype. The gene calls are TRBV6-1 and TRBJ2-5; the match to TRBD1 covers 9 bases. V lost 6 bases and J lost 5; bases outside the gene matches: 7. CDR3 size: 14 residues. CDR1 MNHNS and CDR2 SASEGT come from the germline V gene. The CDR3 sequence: CASRQGQGPETQYF. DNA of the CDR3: TGTGCCAGCAGGCAAGGACAGGGGCCGGAGACCCAGTACTTC.

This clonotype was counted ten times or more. The CDR3 reads CASSQGTASYEQYF. CDR3 nucleotides: TGTGCCAGCAGCCAGGGGACAGCATCCTACGAGCAGTACTTC. V usage is TRBV3-1 and J usage is TRBJ2-7; 7 positions match TRBD1. The CDR3 contains 14 residues. Germline CDR1 reads LGHDT; CDR2 reads YNNKEL (reference sequence). V was clipped by 3 bases and J by 1 base; unmatched bases: 3.

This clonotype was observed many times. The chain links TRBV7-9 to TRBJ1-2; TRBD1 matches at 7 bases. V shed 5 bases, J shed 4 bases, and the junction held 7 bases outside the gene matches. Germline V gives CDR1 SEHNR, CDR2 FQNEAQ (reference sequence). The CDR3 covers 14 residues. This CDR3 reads CASSQLTGVYGYTF. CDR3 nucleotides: TGTGCCAGCAGCCAATTAACAGGGGTCTATGGCTACACCTTC. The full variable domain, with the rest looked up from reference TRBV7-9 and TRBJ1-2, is DTGVSQNPRHKITKRGQNVTFRCDPISEHNRLYWYRQTLGQGPEFLTYFQNEAQLEKSRLLSDRFSAERPKGSFSTLEIQRTEQGDSAMYLCASSQLTGVYGYTFGSGTRLTVV.

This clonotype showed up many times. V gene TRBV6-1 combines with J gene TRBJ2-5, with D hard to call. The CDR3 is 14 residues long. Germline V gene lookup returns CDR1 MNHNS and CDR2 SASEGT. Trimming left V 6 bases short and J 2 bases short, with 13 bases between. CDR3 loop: CASSRAGEQETQYF. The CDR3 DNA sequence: TGTGCCAGCAGCCGAGCCGGAGAACAAGAGACCCAGTACTTC.

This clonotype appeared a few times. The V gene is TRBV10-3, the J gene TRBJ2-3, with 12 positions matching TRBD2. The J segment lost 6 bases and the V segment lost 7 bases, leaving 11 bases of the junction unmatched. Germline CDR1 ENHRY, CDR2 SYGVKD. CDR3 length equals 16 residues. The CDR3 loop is CAIILAGGTSFDTQYF. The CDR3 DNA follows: TGTGCCATCATACTAGCGGGGGGAACCAGCTTTGATACGCAGTATTTT.

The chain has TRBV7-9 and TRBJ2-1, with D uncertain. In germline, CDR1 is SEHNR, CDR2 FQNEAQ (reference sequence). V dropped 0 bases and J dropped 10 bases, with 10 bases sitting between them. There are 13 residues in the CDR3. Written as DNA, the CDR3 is TGTGCCAGCAGCTTAGCGGGCAGCATAGAGCAGTTCTTC. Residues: CASSLAGSIEQFF.

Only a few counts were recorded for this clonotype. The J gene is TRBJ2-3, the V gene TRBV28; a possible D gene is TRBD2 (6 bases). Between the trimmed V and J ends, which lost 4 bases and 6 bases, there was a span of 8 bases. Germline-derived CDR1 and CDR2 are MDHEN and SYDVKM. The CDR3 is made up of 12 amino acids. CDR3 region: CASSSGEDTQYF. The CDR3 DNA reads TGTGCCAGCAGTTCGGGGGAGGATACGCAGTATTTT.

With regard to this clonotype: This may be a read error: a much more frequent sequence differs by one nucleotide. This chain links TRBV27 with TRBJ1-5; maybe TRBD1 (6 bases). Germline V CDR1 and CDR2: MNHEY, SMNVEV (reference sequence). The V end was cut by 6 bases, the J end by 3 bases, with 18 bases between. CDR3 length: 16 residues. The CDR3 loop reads CASRPLHREINQPQHF. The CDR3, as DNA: TGTGCCAGCAGGCCTCTCCACAGGGAAATCAATCAGCCCCAGCATTTT.

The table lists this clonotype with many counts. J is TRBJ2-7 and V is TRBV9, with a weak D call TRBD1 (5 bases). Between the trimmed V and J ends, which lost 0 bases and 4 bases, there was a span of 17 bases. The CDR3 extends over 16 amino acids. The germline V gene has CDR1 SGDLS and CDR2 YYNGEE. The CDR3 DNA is TGTGCCAGCAGCGTAGGCTCGCAGGGTGCAAAGTACGAGCAGTACTTC. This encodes CASSVGSQGAKYEQYF.

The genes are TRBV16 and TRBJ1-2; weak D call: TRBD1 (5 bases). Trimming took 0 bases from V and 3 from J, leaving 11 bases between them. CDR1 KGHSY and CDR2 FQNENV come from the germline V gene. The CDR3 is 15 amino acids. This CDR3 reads CASSQSARAHYGYTF. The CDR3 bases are TGTGCCAGCAGCCAATCTGCCAGGGCGCACTATGGCTACACCTTC.

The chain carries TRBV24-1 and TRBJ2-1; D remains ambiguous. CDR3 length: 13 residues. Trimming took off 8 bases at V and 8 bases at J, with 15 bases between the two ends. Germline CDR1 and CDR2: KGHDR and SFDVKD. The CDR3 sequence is CATIDSPGDEQFF. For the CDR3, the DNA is TGTGCCACCATTGACTCCCCGGGCGATGAGCAGTTCTTC.

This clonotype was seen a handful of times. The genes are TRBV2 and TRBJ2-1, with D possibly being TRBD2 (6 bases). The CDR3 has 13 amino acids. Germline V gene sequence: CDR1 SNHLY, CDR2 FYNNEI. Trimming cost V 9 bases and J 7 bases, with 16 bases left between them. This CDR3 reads CASLGVGGNEQFF. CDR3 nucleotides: TGTGCCAGTCTAGGGGTTGGGGGGAATGAGCAGTTCTTC.

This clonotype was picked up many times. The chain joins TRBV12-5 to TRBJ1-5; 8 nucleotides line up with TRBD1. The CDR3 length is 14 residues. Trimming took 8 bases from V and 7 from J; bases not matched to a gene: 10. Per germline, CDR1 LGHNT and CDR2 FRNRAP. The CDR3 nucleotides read TGTGCTAGTAGATCAGGGGGCTTTGGGCAGCCCCAGCATTTT. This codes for CASRSGGFGQPQHF.

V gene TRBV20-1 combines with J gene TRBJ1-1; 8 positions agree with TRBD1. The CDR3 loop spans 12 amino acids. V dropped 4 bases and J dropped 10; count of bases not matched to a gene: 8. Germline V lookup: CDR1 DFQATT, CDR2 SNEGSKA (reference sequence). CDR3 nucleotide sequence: TGCAGTGCTAACCCGGACAGGGAGGGAGCTTTCTTT. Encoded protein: CSANPDREGAFF.

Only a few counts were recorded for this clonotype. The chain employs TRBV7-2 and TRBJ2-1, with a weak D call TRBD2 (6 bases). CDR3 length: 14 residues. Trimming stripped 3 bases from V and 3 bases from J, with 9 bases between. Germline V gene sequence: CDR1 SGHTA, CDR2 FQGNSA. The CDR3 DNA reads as TGTGCCAGCAGCTTGGGACTCCACTACAATGAGCAGTTCTTC. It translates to CASSLGLHYNEQFF.

The CDR3 loop reads CASSRSGEYTEAFF. The CDR3 nucleotides read TGTGCCAGCAGCCGAAGCGGGGAGTACACTGAAGCTTTCTTT. The gene calls are TRBV6-2 or TRBV6-3 and TRBJ1-1; D is unclear. The V gene lost 6 bases and the J gene lost 3 bases, with 14 bases spanning the gap. The germline V gene encodes CDR1 MNHEY and CDR2 SVGEGT. This CDR3 has 14 residues.

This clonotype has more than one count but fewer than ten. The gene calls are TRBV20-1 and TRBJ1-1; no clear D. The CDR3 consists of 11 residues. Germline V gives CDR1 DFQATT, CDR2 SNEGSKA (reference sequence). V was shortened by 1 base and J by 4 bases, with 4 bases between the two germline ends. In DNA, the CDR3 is TGCAGTGCTAGAGCGGTCACTGAAGCTTTCTTT. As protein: CSARAVTEAFF.

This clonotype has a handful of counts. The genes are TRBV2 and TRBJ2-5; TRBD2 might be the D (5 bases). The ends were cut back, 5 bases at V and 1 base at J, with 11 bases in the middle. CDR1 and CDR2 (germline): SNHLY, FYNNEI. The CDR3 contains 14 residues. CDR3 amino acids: CASSPMDFQETQYF. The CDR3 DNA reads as TGTGCCAGCAGTCCGATGGACTTCCAAGAGACCCAGTACTTC.

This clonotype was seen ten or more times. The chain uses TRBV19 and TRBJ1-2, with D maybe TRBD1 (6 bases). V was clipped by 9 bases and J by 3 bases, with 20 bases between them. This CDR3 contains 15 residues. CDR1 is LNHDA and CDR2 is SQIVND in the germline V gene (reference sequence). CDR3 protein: CASLNPGQMDYGYTF. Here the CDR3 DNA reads TGTGCCAGCCTCAACCCGGGACAAATGGACTATGGCTACACCTTC.

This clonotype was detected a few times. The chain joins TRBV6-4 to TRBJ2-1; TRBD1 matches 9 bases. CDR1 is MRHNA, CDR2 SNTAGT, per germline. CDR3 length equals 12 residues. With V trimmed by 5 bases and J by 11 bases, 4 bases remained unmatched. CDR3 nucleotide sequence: TGTGCCAGCAGTCCTGGACAGGGGAAGCAGTTCTTC. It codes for CASSPGQGKQFF.